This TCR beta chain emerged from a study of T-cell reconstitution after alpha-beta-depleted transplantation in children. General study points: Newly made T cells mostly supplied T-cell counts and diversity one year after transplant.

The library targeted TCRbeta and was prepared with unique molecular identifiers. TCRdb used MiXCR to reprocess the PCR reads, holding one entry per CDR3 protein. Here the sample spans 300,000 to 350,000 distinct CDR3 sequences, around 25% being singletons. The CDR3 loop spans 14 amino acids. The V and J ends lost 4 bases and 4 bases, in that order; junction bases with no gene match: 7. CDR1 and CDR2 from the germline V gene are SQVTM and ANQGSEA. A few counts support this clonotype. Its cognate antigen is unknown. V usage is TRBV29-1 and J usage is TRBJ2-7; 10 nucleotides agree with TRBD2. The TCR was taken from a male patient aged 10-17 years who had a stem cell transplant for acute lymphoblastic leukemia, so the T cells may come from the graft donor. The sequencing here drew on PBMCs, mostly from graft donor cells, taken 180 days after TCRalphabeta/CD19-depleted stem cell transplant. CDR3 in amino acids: CSVVSSGRVYEQYF. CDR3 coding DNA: TGCAGCGTTGTTTCGAGCGGGAGGGTTTACGAGCAGTACTTC.